This TCR beta chain was sequenced during a study of T cells in Graves' hyperthyroidism and ophthalmopathy. Across the whole study: Peripheral blood was taken when the disease was first diagnosed, before any treatment began.

There were TCR beta CDR3 regions amplified from RNA transcripts. Primed by the HTBI set, a first-round RT-PCR was run on the TCR CDR3. TCRdb re-called the multiplex PCR reads with MiXCR, one entry per CDR3 protein. Of 470,000 or so distinct CDR3 sequences detected, roughly 20% appear once; the ten largest clones hold more than 20%. This clonotype was observed at least ten times. No antigen is known for it. In making diagnoses, clinical symptoms, serum thyroxine and TRAb, thyroid ultrasound and orbital computed tomography were all used. Points from the study as a whole: Blood held most thyroid clonotypes expanded above 0.001 frequency.

The CDR3 loop spans 14 amino acids. Per germline, CDR1 MDHEN and CDR2 SYDVKM. V was trimmed by 4 bases and J by 3 bases, leaving 10 bases between them. The chain combines TRBV28 with TRBJ1-5, with no clear D. The receptor was derived from a man younger than 35 with Graves' hyperthyroidism. The sequenced sample consisted of blood. CDR3 sequence: CASSSNGVNQPQHF. The CDR3 DNA follows: TGTGCCAGCAGTTCCAACGGAGTCAATCAGCCCCAGCATTTT.